This T cell receptor (beta chain) was sequenced during a study of shared clonotypes between healthy human individuals. The study ran the assay at deep level. TCRdb keeps only in-frame clones here, not all; method: immunoSEQ multiplex PCR. The data contain fewer than 850,000 clones, about three quarters of them seen just once; the ten biggest clones take up 1.8%. Losses at the gene ends were 4 bases for V and 4 bases for J; bases not matched to a gene: 6. Germline V gives CDR1 SQVTM, CDR2 ANQGSEA. This CDR3 spans 13 amino acids. There were only Caucasian adults among the donors, and all lived in Nashville, Tennessee.

V gene TRBV29-1 combines with J gene TRBJ2-7, with 8 positions matching TRBD2. The sequence was collected from a woman younger than 45 in good health. The sample was memory CD4+ T cells sorted from blood. Subset given: CD45RA-negative fraction. The DNA of the CDR3 is TGCAGCGTTGTGTGTTCTAGCGGGTACGAGCAGTACTTC. It specifies CSVVCSSGYEQYF.